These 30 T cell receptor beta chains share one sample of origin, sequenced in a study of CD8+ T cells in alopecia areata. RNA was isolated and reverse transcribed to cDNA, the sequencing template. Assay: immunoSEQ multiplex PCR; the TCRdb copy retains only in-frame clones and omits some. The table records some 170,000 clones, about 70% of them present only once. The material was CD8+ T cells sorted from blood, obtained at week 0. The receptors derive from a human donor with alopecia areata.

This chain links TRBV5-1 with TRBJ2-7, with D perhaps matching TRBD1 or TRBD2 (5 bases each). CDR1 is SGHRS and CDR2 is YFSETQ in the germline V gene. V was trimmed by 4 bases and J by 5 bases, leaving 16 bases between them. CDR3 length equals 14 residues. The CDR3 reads CASSPGTGIHEQYF. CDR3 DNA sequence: TGCGCCAGCAGCCCGGGGACGGGAATTCACGAGCAGTACTTC.

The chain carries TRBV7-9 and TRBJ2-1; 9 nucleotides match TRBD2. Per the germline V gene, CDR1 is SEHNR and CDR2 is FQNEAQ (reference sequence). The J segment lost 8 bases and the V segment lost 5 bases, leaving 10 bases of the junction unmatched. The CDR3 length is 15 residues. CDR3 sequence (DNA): TGTGCCAGCAGCCCGCGGGCGGGGGGGCCCGATGAGCAGTTCTTC. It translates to CASSPRAGGPDEQFF.

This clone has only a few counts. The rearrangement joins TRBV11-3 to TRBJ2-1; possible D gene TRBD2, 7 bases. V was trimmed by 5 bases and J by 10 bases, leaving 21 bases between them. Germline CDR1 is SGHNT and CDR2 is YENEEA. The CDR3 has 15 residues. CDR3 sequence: CASSPRGGGKWEQFF. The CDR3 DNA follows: TGTGCCAGCAGCCCTCGAGGGGGGGGCAAGTGGGAGCAGTTCTTC.

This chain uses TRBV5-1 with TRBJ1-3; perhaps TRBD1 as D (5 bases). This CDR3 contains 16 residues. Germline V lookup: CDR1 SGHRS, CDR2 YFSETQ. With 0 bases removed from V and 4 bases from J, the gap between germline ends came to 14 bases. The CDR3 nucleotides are TGCGCCAGCAGCTTGGATGCGGGAGAGGGGGGAAACACCATATATTTT. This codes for CASSLDAGEGGNTIYF.

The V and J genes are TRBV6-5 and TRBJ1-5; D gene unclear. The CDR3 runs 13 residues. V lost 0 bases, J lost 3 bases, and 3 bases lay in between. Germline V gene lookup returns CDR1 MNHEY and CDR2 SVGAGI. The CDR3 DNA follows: TGTGCCAGCAGTTACTCGAACAATCAGCCCCAGCATTTT. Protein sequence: CASSYSNNQPQHF.

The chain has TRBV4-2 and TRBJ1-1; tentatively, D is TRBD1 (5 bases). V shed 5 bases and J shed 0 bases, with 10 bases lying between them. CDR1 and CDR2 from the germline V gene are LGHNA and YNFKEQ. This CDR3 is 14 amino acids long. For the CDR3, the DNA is TGTGCCAGCAGCTCTGCAGGGATGAACACTGAAGCTTTCTTT. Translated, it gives CASSSAGMNTEAFF.

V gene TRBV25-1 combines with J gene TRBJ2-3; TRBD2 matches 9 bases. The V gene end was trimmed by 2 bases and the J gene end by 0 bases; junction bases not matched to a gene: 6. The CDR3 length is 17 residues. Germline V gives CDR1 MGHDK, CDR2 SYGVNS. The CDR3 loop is CASSENSAGGSTDTQYF. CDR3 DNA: TGTGCCAGCAGTGAAAATTCTGCGGGGGGGAGCACAGATACGCAGTATTTT.

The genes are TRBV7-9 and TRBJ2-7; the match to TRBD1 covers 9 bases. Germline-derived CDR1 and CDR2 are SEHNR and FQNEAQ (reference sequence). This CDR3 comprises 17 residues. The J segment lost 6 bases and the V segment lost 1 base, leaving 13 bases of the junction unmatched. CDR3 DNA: TGTGCCAGCAGCTTAGACGGCGGGACAGGGACTTTTCGCGAGCAGTACTTC. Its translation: CASSLDGGTGTFREQYF.

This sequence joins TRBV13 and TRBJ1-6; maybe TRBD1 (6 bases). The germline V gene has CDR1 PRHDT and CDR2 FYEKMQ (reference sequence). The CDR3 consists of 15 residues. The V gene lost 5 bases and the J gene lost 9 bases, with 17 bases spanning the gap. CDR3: CASSTRDKPPSPLHF. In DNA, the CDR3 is TGTGCCAGCAGCACGCGGGACAAACCTCCTTCACCCCTCCACTTT.

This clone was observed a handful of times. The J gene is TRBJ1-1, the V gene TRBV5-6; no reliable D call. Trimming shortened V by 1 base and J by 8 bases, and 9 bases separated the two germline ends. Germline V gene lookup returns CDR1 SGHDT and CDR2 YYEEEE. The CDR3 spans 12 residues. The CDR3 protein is CASSLFETEAFF. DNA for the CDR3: TGTGCCAGCAGCTTGTTTGAGACAGAAGCTTTCTTT.

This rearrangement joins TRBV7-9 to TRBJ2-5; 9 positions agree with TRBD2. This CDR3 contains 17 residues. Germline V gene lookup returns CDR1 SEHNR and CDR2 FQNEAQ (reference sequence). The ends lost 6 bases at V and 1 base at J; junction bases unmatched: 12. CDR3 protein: CASRRGMSSGGQETQYF. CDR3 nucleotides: TGTGCCAGCAGGCGGGGTATGAGTAGCGGGGGCCAAGAGACCCAGTACTTC.

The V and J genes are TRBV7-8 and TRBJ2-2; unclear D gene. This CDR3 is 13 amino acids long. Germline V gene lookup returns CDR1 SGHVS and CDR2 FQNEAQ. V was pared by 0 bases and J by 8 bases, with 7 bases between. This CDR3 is CASSLALGGELFF. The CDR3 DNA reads TGTGCCAGCAGCTTAGCATTAGGGGGGGAGCTGTTTTTT.

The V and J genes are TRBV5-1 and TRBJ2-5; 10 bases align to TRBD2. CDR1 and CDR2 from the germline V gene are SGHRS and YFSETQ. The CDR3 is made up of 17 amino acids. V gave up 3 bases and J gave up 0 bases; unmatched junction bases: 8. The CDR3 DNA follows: TGCGCCAGCAGCTCACCAGCTAGCGGGGGAAACCAAGAGACCCAGTACTTC. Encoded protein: CASSSPASGGNQETQYF.

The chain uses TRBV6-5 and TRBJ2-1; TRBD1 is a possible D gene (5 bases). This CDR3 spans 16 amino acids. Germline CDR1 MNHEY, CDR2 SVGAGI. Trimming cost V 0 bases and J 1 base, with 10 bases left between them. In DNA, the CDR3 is TGTGCCAGCAGTTACTCGACAGAGCTATCCTACAATGAGCAGTTCTTC. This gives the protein CASSYSTELSYNEQFF.

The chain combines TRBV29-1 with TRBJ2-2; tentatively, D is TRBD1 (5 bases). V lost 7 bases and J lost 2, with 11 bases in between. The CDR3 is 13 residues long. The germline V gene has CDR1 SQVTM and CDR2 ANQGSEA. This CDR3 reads CSGGPINTGELFF. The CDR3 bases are TGCAGCGGGGGCCCTATAAACACCGGGGAGCTGTTTTTT.

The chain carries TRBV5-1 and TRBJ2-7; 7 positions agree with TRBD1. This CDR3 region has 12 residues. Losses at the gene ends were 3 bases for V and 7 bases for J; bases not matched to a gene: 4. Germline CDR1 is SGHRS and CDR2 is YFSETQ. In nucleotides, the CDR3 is TGCGCCAGCAGCTGGGACAGTCGGGAGCAGTACTTC. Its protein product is CASSWDSREQYF.

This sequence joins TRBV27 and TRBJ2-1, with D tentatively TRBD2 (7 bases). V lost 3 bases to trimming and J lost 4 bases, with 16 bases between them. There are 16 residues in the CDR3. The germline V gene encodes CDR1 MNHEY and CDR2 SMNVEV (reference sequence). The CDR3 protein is CASSLTSGRGYNEQFF. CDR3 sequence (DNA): TGTGCCAGCAGTTTGACCTCAGGGAGGGGGTACAATGAGCAGTTCTTC.

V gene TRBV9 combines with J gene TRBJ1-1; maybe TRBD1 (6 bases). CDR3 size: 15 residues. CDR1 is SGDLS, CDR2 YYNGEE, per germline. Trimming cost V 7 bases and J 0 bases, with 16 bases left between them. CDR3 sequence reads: CASSRGTKMNTEAFF. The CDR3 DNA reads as TGTGCCAGCTCCCGCGGGACAAAGATGAACACTGAAGCTTTCTTT.

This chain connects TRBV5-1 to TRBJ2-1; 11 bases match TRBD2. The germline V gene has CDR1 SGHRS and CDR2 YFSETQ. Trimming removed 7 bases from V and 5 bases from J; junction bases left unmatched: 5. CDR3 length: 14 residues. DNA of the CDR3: TGCGCCAGCCATAGCGGGGGGGCGAACAATGAGCAGTTCTTC. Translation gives CASHSGGANNEQFF.

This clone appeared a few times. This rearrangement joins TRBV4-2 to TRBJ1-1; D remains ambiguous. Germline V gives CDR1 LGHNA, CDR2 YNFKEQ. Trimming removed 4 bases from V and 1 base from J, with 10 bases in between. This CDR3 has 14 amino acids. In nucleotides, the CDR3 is TGTGCCAGCAGCCCCCACGAGCGGAACACTGAAGCTTTCTTT. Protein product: CASSPHERNTEAFF.

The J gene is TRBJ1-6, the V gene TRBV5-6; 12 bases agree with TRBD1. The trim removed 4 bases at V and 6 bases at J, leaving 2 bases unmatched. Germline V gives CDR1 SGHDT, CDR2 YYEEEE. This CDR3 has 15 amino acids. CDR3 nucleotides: TGTGCCAGCAGCACGGGACAGGGGGCTAATTCACCCCTCCACTTT. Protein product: CASSTGQGANSPLHF. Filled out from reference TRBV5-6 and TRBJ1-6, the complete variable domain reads DAGVTQSPTHLIKTRGQQVTLRCSPKSGHDTVSWYQQALGQGPQFIFQYYEEEERQRGNFPDRFSGHQFPNYSSELNVNALLLGDSALYLCASSTGQGANSPLHFGNGTRLTVT.

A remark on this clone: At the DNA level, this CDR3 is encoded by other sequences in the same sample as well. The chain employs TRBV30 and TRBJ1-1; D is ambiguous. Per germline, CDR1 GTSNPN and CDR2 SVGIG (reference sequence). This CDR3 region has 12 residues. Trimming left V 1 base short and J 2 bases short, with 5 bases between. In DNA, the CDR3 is TGTGCCTGGAGTGGCGGAAACACTGAAGCTTTCTTT. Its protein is CAWSGGNTEAFF.

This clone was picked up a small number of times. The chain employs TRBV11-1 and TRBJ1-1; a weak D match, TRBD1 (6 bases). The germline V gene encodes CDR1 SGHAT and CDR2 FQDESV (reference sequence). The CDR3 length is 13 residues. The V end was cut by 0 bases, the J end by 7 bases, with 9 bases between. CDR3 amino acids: CASSLAGASEAFF. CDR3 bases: TGTGCCAGCAGCTTAGCGGGGGCCAGTGAAGCTTTCTTT.

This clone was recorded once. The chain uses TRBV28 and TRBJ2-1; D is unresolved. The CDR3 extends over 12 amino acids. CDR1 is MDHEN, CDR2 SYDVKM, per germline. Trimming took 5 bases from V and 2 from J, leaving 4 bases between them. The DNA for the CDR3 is TGTGCCAGCAGTCCGGCCTACAATGAGCAGTTCTTC. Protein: CASSPAYNEQFF. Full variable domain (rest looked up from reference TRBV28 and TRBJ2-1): DVKVTQSSRYLVKRTGEKVFLECVQDMDHENMFWYRQDPGLGLRLIYFSYDVKMKEKGDIPEGYSVSREKKERFSLILESASTNQTSMYLCASSPAYNEQFFGPGTRLTVL.

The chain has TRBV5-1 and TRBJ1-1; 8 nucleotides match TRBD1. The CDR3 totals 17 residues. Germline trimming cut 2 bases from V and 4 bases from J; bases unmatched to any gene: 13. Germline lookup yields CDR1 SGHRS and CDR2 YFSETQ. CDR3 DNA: TGCGCCAGCAGCTTTAACCCTTTGACAGGGGATCGCACTGAAGCTTTCTTT. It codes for CASSFNPLTGDRTEAFF.

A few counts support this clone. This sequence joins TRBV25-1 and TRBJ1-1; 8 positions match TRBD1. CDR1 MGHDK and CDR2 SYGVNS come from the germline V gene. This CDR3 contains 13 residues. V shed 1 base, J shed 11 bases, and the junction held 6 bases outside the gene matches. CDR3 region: CASSEFGTGRAFF. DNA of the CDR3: TGTGCCAGCAGTGAATTTGGGACAGGCCGGGCTTTCTTT.

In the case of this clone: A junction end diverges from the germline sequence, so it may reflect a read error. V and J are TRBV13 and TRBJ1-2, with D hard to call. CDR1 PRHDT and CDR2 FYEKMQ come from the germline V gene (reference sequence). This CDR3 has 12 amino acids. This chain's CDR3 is CASSHGRDFVYF. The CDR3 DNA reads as TGTGCCAGCAGCCATGGGAGGGATTTTGTTTACTTC.

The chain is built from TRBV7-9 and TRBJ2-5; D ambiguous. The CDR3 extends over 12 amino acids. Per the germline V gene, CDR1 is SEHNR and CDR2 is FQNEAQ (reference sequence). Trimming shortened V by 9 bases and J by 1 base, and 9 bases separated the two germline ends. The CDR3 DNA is TGTGCCAGTCTGGGTATCCAAGAGACCCAGTACTTC. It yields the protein CASLGIQETQYF.

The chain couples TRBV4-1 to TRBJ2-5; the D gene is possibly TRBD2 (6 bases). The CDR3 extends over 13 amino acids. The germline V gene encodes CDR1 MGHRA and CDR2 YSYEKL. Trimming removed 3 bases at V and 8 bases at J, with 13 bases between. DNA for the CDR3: TGCGCCAGCAGCCAGAACCGGGGGTCCACCCAGTACTTC. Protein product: CASSQNRGSTQYF.

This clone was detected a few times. CDR3 DNA sequence: TGCGCCAGCCGGAACGACATGAACACTGAAGCTTTCTTT. Translating gives CASRNDMNTEAFF. V is TRBV5-1 and J is TRBJ1-1; D ambiguous. V lost 7 bases to trimming and J lost 0 bases, with 10 bases between them. CDR3 size: 13 residues. From germline, CDR1 is SGHRS and CDR2 YFSETQ.